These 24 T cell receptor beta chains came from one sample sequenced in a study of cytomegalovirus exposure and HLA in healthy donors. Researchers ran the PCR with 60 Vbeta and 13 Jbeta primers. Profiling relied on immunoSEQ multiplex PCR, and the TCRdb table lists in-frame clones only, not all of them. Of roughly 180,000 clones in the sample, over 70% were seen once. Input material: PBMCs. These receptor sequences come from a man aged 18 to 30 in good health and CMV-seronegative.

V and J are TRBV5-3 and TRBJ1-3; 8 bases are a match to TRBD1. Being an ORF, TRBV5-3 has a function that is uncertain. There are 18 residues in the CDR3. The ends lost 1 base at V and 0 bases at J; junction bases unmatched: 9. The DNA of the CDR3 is TGTGCCAGAAGCTTGCAGGGGGCAAGACCTGACTCTGGAAACACCATATATTTT. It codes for CARSLQGARPDSGNTIYF.

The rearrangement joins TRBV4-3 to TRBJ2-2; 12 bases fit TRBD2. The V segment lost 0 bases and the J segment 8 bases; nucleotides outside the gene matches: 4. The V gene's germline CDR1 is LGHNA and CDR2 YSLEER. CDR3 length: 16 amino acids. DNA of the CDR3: TGCGCCAGCAGCCAAGATCTAGCGGGGGGGCTGGGGGAGCTGTTTTTT. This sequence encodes CASSQDLAGGLGELFF.

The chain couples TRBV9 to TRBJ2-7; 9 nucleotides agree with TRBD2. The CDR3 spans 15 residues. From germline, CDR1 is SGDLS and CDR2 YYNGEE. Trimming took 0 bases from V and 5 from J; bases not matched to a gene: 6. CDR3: CASSVGLAGSHEQYF. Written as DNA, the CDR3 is TGTGCCAGCAGCGTAGGGCTAGCGGGAAGCCACGAGCAGTACTTC.

The CDR3 sequence is CASSLGRGVNEQFF. The CDR3 DNA reads as TGTGCCAGCAGCTTAGGGCGGGGGGTTAATGAGCAGTTCTTC. The rearrangement joins TRBV7-6 to TRBJ2-1; 8 nucleotides agree with TRBD2. The length of the CDR3 is 14 residues. With 1 base clipped from V and 7 bases from J, the junction kept 3 bases outside the gene matches. Germline-derived CDR1 and CDR2 are SGHVS and FNYEAQ.

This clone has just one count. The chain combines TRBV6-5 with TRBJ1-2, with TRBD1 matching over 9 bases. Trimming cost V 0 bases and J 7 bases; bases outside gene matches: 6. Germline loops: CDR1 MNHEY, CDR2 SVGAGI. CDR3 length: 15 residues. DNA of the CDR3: TGTGCCAGCAGTTACTCACCCGGGACAGGGCTTGGCTACACCTTC. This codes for CASSYSPGTGLGYTF.

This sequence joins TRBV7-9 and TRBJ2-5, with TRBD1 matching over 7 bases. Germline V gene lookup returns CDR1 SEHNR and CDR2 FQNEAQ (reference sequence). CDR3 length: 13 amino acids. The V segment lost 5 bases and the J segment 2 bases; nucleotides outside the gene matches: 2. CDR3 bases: TGTGCCAGCAGCCGGACAGGACAAGAGACCCAGTACTTC. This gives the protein CASSRTGQETQYF.

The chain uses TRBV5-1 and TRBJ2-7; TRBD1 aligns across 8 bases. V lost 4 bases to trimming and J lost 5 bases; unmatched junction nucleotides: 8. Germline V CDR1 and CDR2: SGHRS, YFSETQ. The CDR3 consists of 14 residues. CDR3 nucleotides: TGCGCCAGCAGCCTGAGACAGGGGTGGGACGAGCAGTACTTC. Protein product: CASSLRQGWDEQYF.

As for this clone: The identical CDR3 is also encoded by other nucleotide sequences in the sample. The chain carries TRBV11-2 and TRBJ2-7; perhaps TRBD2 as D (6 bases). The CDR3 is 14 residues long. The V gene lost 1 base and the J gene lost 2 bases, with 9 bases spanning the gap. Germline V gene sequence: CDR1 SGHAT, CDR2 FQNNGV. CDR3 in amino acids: CASSLAGTPYEQYF. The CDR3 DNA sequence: TGTGCCAGCAGCTTAGCAGGGACTCCCTACGAGCAGTACTTC. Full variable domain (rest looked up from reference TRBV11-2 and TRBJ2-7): EAGVAQSPRYKIIEKRQSVAFWCNPISGHATLYWYQQILGQGPKLLIQFQNNGVVDDSQLPKDRFSAERLKGVDSTLKIQPAKLEDSAVYLCASSLAGTPYEQYFGPGTRLTVT.

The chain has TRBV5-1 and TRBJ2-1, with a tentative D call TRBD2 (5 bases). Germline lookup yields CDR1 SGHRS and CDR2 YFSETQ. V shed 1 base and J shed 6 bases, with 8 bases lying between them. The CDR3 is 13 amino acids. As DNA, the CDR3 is TGCGCCAGCAGCTTGCTAGCAAGCAATGAGCAGTTCTTC. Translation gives CASSLLASNEQFF. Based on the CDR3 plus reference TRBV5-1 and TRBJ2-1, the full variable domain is KAGVTQTPRYLIKTRGQQVTLSCSPISGHRSVSWYQQTPGQGLQFLFEYFSETQRNKGNFPGRFSGRQFSNSRSEMNVSTLELGDSALYLCASSLLASNEQFFGPGTRLTVL.

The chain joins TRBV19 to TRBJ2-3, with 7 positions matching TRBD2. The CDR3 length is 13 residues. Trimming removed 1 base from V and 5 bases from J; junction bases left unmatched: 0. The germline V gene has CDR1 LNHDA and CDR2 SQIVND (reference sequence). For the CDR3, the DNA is TGTGCCAGTAGTATAGGCGGGGGAGATACGCAGTATTTT. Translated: CASSIGGGDTQYF. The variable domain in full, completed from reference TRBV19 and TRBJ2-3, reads DGGITQSPKYLFRKEGQNVTLSCEQNLNHDAMYWYRQDPGQGLRLIYYSQIVNDFQKGDIAEGYSVSREKKESFPLTVTSAQKNPTAFYLCASSIGGGDTQYFGPGTRLTVL.

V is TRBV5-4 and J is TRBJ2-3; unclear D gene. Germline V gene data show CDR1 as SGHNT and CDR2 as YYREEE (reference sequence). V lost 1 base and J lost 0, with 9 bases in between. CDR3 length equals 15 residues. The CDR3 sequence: CASSLWQKSTDTQYF. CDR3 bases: TGTGCCAGCAGCTTGTGGCAGAAAAGCACAGATACGCAGTATTTT.

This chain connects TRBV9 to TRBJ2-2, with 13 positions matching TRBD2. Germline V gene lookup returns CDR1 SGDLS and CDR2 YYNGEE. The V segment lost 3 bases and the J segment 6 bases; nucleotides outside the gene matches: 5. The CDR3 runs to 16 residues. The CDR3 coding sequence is TGTGCCAGCAGCGGAACTAGCGGGAGGGCCCCCGGGGAGCTGTTTTTT. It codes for CASSGTSGRAPGELFF. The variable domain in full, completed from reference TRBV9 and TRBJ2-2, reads DSGVTQTPKHLITATGQRVTLRCSPRSGDLSVYWYQQSLDQGLQFLIQYYNGEERAKGNILERFSAQQFPDLHSELNLSSLELGDSALYFCASSGTSGRAPGELFFGEGSRLTVL.

CDR3 loop: CASSPQVSSGGEQFF. CDR3 DNA sequence: TGTGCCAGCAGCCCACAAGTTAGTAGCGGGGGTGAGCAGTTCTTC. The J gene is TRBJ2-1, the V gene TRBV7-9, with 9 bases aligning to TRBD2. After removal of 5 bases from V and 9 bases from J, the junction contained 11 bases not matched to a gene. Germline V gene sequence: CDR1 SEHNR, CDR2 FQNEAQ (reference sequence). The CDR3 runs 15 residues.

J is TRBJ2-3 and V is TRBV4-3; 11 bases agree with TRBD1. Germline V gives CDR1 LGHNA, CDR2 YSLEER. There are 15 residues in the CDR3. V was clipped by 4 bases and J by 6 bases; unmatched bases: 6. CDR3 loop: CASSPVGTGGDTQYF. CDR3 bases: TGCGCCAGCAGCCCGGTGGGGACAGGGGGTGATACGCAGTATTTT.

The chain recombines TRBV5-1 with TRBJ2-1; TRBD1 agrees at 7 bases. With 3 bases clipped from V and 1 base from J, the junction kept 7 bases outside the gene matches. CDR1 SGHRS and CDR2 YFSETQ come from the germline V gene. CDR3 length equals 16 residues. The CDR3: CASSSATGTSYNEQFF. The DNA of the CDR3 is TGCGCCAGCAGCTCCGCGACAGGGACGTCCTACAATGAGCAGTTCTTC.

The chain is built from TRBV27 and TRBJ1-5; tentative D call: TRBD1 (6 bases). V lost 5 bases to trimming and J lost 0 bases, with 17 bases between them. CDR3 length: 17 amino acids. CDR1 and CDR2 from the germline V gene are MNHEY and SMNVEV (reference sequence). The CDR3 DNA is TGTGCCAGCAGTCCTATCCTGGGGGGGCTTAGCAATCAGCCCCAGCATTTT. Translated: CASSPILGGLSNQPQHF.

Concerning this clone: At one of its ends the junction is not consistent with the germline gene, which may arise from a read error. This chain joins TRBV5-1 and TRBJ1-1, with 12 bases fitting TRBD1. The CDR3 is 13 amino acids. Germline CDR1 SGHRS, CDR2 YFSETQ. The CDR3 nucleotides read TGCGCCAGCAGCTTAGGGACAGGGGGCCGGTTGATCTTT. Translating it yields CASSLGTGGRLIF.

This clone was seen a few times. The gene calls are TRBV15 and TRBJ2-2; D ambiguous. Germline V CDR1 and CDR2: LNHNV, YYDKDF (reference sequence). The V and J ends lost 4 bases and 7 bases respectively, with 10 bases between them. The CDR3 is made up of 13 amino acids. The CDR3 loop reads CATSKTANGELFF. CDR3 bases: TGTGCCACCAGCAAAACAGCTAACGGGGAGCTGTTTTTT.

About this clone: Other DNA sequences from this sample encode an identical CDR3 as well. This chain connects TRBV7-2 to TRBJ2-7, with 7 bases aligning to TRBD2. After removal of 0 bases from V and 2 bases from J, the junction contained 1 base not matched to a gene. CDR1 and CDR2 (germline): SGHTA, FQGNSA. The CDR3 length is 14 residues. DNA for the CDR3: TGTGCCAGCAGCTTAGCCGGGGGGACCTACGAGCAGTACTTC. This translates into CASSLAGGTYEQYF.

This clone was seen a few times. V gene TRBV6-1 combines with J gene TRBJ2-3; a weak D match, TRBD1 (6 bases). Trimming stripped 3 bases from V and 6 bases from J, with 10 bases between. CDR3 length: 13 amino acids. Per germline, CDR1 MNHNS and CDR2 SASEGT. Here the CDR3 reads CASSEKGEDTQYF. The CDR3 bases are TGTGCCAGCAGTGAGAAGGGGGAGGATACGCAGTATTTT.

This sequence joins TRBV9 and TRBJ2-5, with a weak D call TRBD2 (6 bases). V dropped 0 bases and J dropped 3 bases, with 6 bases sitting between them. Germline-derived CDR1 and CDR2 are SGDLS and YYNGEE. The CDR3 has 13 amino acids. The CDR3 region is CASSVGGEETQYF. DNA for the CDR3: TGTGCCAGCAGCGTAGGGGGGGAAGAGACCCAGTACTTC.

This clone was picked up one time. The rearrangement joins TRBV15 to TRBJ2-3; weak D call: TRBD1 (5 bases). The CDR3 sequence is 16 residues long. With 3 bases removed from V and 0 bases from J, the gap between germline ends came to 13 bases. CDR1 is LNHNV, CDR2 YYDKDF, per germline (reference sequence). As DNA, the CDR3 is TGTGCCACCAGCAGCCAATTAGACAGTAGCACAGATACGCAGTATTTT. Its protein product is CATSSQLDSSTDTQYF.

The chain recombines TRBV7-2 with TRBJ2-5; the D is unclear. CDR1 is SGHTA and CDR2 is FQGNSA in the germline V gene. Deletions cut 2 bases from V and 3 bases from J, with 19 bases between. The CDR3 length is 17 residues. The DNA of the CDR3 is TGTGCCAGCAGCTTACCCGTGGCAGGCCCCCGAAAAGAGACCCAGTACTTC. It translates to CASSLPVAGPRKETQYF.

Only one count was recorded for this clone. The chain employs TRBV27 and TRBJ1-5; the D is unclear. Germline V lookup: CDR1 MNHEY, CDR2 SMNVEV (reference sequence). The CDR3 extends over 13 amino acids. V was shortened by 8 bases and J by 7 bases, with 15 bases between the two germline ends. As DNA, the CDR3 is TGTGCCAGCGGCTGGTCCGGCGGGCAGCCCCAGCATTTT. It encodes CASGWSGGQPQHF.